The clone carrying this TCR beta chain was detected only once. The target antigen is unknown. This sample is part of a study of high-grade serous ovarian cancer treatment subgroups. Turning to the study itself: Samples averaged approximately 15,000 reads and roughly 7,500 unique TCR beta rearrangements.

Tumor tissue was taken before any definitive surgery or chemotherapy was given. Only in-frame clones appear in the TCRdb table, and some are missing; sequencing was by immunoSEQ multiplex PCR. The table includes 950 to 1,300 clones, about 80% detected once. Trimming took off 6 bases at V and 3 bases at J, with 6 bases between the two ends. The CDR3 contains 11 residues. Germline CDR1 and CDR2: MDHEN and SYDVKM. Whole-study findings and limits: Tumors within one patient showed repertoire similarity of roughly 0.11 to 0.79. Bulk tumor TCR sequencing gave no spatial information. CDR1 and CDR2 were left unanalyzed; analyses focused on CDR3.

This chain uses TRBV28 with TRBJ2-7; D is ambiguous. The source of this sequence is a human donor with high-grade serous ovarian cancer. The sequenced sample was tumor tissue. The CDR3: CASRVSYEQYF. Written as DNA, the CDR3 is TGTGCCAGCAGGGTGAGCTACGAGCAGTACTTC.